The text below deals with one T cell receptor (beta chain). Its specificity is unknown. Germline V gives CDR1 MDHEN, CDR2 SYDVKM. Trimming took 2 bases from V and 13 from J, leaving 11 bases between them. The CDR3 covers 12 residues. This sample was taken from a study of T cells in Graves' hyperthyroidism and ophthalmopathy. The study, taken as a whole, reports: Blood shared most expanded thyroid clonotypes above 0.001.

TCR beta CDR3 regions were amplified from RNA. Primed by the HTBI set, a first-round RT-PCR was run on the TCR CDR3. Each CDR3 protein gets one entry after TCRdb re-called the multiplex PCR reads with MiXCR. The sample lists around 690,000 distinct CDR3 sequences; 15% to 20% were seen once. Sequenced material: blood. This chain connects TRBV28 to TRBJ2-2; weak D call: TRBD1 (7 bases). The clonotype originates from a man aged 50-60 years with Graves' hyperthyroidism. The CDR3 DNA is TGTGCCAGCAGTTTACGACAGGGAGGGCTGTTTTTT. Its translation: CASSLRQGGLFF.